Below are 24 T cell receptor beta chains sequenced from a single sample in a study of blood T cell repertoires in COVID-19 (dated by TCRdb to the early 2020s). The library was produced with the immunoSEQ multiplex PCR assay. Not all clones reach the TCRdb copy of this immuneACCESS table, which keeps in-frame sequences only. Checked studies attribute under half of the gap to unresolved V genes and leave the rest unexplained. For this sample the table gives 120,000 or so clones, of which approximately 80% were detected only once. The top ten hold 10% to 15% of the sample. What was sequenced was peripheral blood. The receptors stem from a man in his sixties with acute or convalescent COVID-19.

The chain combines TRBV29-1 with TRBJ2-3, with D perhaps matching TRBD1 (6 bases). Germline-derived CDR1 and CDR2 are SQVTM and ANQGSEA. Trimming cost V 6 bases and J 6 bases, with 13 bases left between them. The CDR3 extends over 12 amino acids. The CDR3 here is CSVGFTGDTQYF. CDR3 bases: TGCAGCGTCGGATTTACAGGGGATACGCAGTATTTT.

This rearrangement joins TRBV30 to TRBJ2-7; a possible D gene is TRBD1 (6 bases). This CDR3 has 13 amino acids. Between the trimmed V and J ends, which lost 5 bases and 5 bases, there was a span of 16 bases. Germline values: CDR1 GTSNPN, CDR2 SVGIG (reference sequence). The CDR3 protein is CAWDRSSGNEQYF. For the CDR3, the DNA is TGTGCCTGGGACAGGAGCTCCGGCAACGAGCAGTACTTC. The full variable domain, with the rest looked up from reference TRBV30 and TRBJ2-7, is SQTIHQWPATLVQPVGSPLSLECTVEGTSNPNLYWYRQAAGRGLQLLFYSVGIGQISSEVPQNLSASRPQDRQFILSSKKLLLSDSGFYLCAWDRSSGNEQYFGPGTRLTVT.

The chain links TRBV11-3 to TRBJ2-1; 8 bases align to TRBD2. Germline CDR1 reads SGHNT; CDR2 reads YENEEA. The V and J ends lost 1 base and 0 bases, in that order; junction bases with no gene match: 2. CDR3 length: 16 residues. The CDR3 loop reads CASSLAGGPSYNEQFF. The CDR3 coding sequence is TGTGCCAGCAGCTTAGCGGGAGGGCCCTCCTACAATGAGCAGTTCTTC. Combining the CDR3 with reference TRBV11-3 and TRBJ2-1 gives the whole variable domain EAGVVQSPRYKIIEKKQPVAFWCNPISGHNTLYWYLQNLGQGPELLIRYENEEAVDDSQLPKDRFSAERLKGVDSTLKIQPAELGDSAVYLCASSLAGGPSYNEQFFGPGTRLTVL.

The V and J genes are TRBV7-6 and TRBJ2-1; 9 bases agree with TRBD2. Germline CDR1 reads SGHVS; CDR2 reads FNYEAQ. V shed 5 bases, J shed 7 bases, and the junction held 6 bases outside the gene matches. The CDR3 runs 14 residues. CDR3: CASSPLAGLNEQFF. The CDR3 bases are TGTGCCAGCAGCCCTCTAGCGGGGTTAAATGAGCAGTTCTTC.

The V call is TRBV5-1, the J call TRBJ1-2; perhaps TRBD1 as D (5 bases). Germline CDR1 is SGHRS and CDR2 is YFSETQ. The V end lost 2 bases, the J end lost 2 bases, and 13 bases lay between the germline ends. This CDR3 contains 15 residues. Written as DNA, the CDR3 is TGCGCCAGCAGCTTTGGAGGGGCGCCGAACTATGGCTACACCTTC. Translation: CASSFGGAPNYGYTF.

The CDR3 here is CARQGAPGEKLFF. Here the CDR3 DNA reads TGTGCCCGGCAGGGGGCGCCTGGTGAAAAACTGTTTTTT. The rearrangement links TRBV30 to TRBJ1-4; TRBD1 agrees at 8 bases. The CDR3 is 13 amino acids. V lost 8 bases and J lost 7; bases outside the gene matches: 9. From germline, CDR1 is GTSNPN and CDR2 SVGIG (reference sequence).

The sample holds one count of this clone. V is TRBV28 and J is TRBJ2-3; D is unresolved. This CDR3 is built from 12 residues. Trimming stripped 6 bases from V and 2 bases from J, with 6 bases between. The germline CDR1 and CDR2 sequences are MDHEN and SYDVKM. The CDR3: CASRFNTDTQYF. CDR3 coding DNA: TGTGCCAGCAGGTTTAACACAGATACGCAGTATTTT.

The V gene is TRBV6-2 or TRBV6-3, the J gene TRBJ2-7, with 11 bases fitting TRBD1. V gave up 5 bases and J gave up 3 bases; unmatched junction bases: 6. The germline gives CDR1 MNHEY, CDR2 SVGEGT. The CDR3 is 15 residues long. Here the CDR3 DNA reads TGTGCCAGCAGTCCACCCGGGACAGGGGGCTACGAGCAGTACTTC. As protein: CASSPPGTGGYEQYF.

The chain has TRBV30 and TRBJ1-1, with D maybe TRBD1 (6 bases). This CDR3 contains 14 residues. V lost 3 bases and J 1 base, leaving 12 bases between the germline ends. From germline, CDR1 is GTSNPN and CDR2 SVGIG (reference sequence). CDR3 coding DNA: TGTGCCTGGAGCGAAGGGACACCGAACACTGAAGCTTTCTTT. The encoded protein is CAWSEGTPNTEAFF.

The chain links TRBV4-2 to TRBJ2-7; 8 bases match TRBD1. Germline V lookup: CDR1 LGHNA, CDR2 YNFKEQ. With V trimmed by 7 bases and J by 0 bases, 8 bases remained unmatched. The CDR3 extends over 15 amino acids. The CDR3 sequence is CASTGWTGNSYEQYF. CDR3 nucleotide sequence: TGTGCCAGCACCGGGTGGACAGGGAACTCCTACGAGCAGTACTTC.

V gene TRBV27 combines with J gene TRBJ1-4, with a tentative D call TRBD1 (6 bases). The CDR3 has 16 amino acids. CDR1 and CDR2 from the germline V gene are MNHEY and SMNVEV (reference sequence). Between the trimmed V and J ends, which lost 4 bases and 1 base, there was a span of 13 bases. CDR3 in DNA: TGTGCCAGCAGTTCACAGGGAGCTGGAACTAATGAAAAACTGTTTTTT. Protein sequence: CASSSQGAGTNEKLFF.

The chain has TRBV19 and TRBJ1-5; D not resolved. The V gene's germline CDR1 is LNHDA and CDR2 SQIVND (reference sequence). The V end lost 6 bases, the J end lost 0 bases, and 9 bases lay between the germline ends. This CDR3 is 14 amino acids long. The CDR3 protein is CASSPSYSNQPQHF. The CDR3 DNA reads as TGTGCCAGTAGCCCCTCGTATAGCAATCAGCCCCAGCATTTT.

A single count supports this clone. The V call is TRBV29-1, the J call TRBJ1-2; the match to TRBD1 covers 7 bases. Trimming took 3 bases from V and 3 from J; bases not matched to a gene: 1. The CDR3 totals 12 residues. The germline CDR1 and CDR2 sequences are SQVTM and ANQGSEA. This CDR3 reads CSVDDRDYGYTF. In DNA, the CDR3 is TGCAGCGTTGATGACAGGGACTATGGCTACACCTTC.

V usage is TRBV14 and J usage is TRBJ2-3; D is uncertain. V was cut by 0 bases and J by 2 bases, with 9 bases left in between. The germline gives CDR1 SGHDN, CDR2 FVKESK. CDR3 length: 15 amino acids. DNA for the CDR3: TGTGCCAGCAGCCAAGAGGCGAGACACACAGATACGCAGTATTTT. Encoded protein: CASSQEARHTDTQYF.

The rearrangement links TRBV10-3 to TRBJ2-7; D remains unclear. CDR1 and CDR2 (germline): ENHRY, SYGVKD. V was cut by 4 bases and J by 1 base, with 2 bases left in between. The CDR3 totals 11 residues. CDR3 in amino acids: CAISASYEQYF. CDR3 nucleotides: TGTGCCATCAGTGCGTCCTACGAGCAGTACTTC.

This sequence joins TRBV6-2 or TRBV6-3 and TRBJ2-7; D is ambiguous. CDR1 is MNHEY and CDR2 is SVGEGT in the germline V gene. V was trimmed by 5 bases and J by 3 bases, leaving 5 bases between them. The length of the CDR3 is 11 residues. CDR3 region: CASSQNYEQYF. The CDR3, as DNA: TGTGCCAGCAGTCAAAACTACGAGCAGTACTTC.

The sample holds many counts of this clone. The rearrangement links TRBV10-3 to TRBJ2-1, with 9 bases matching TRBD2. Germline loops: CDR1 ENHRY, CDR2 SYGVKD. V lost 0 bases and J lost 4; bases outside the gene matches: 7. This CDR3 contains 17 residues. CDR3 protein: CAISESRASGDYNEQFF. The CDR3 DNA reads TGTGCCATCAGTGAGTCGAGGGCTAGCGGGGATTACAATGAGCAGTTCTTC.

This chain links TRBV7-3 with TRBJ2-3; 16 bases are shared with TRBD2. V shed 5 bases and J 4 bases; nucleotides not matched to a gene: 3. CDR1 is SGHTA, CDR2 FQGTGA, per germline. CDR3 length: 16 amino acids. This chain's CDR3 is CASSEGLAGGSDTQYF. In DNA, the CDR3 is TGTGCCAGCAGCGAGGGACTAGCGGGAGGGTCAGATACGCAGTATTTT.

The genes are TRBV30 and TRBJ2-7, with D possibly TRBD2 on 5 matching bases. CDR3 length: 12 amino acids. In germline, CDR1 is GTSNPN, CDR2 SVGIG (reference sequence). V shed 4 bases and J shed 7 bases, with 14 bases lying between them. As DNA, the CDR3 is TGTGCCTGGACGGACTTCCTTGGGGAGCAGTACTTC. It codes for CAWTDFLGEQYF.

This clone was recorded a few times. The chain uses TRBV2 and TRBJ2-2; D is possibly TRBD2 (5 bases). The CDR3 contains 13 residues. Trimming left V 4 bases short and J 8 bases short, with 11 bases between. In germline, CDR1 is SNHLY, CDR2 FYNNEI. CDR3 protein: CASSVIGRGELFF. CDR3 nucleotide sequence: TGTGCCAGCAGTGTGATAGGGAGAGGGGAGCTGTTTTTT. Complete variable domain (other parts from reference TRBV2 and TRBJ2-2): EPEVTQTPSHQVTQMGQEVILRCVPISNHLYFYWYRQILGQKVEFLVSFYNNEISEKSEIFDDQFSVERPDGSNFTLKIRSTKLEDSAMYFCASSVIGRGELFFGEGSRLTVL.

This chain uses TRBV2 with TRBJ2-1, with a tentative D call TRBD2 (6 bases). This CDR3 has 16 residues. The germline CDR1 and CDR2 sequences are SNHLY and FYNNEI. The V and J ends lost 2 bases and 4 bases respectively, with 15 bases between them. CDR3 region: CASSERLGRGYNEQFF. In nucleotides, the CDR3 is TGTGCCAGCAGTGAACGTCTCGGGAGAGGGTACAATGAGCAGTTCTTC.

V gene TRBV6-2 or TRBV6-3 combines with J gene TRBJ1-5, with unresolved D. Trimming stripped 5 bases from V and 7 bases from J, with 15 bases between. The CDR3 runs 14 residues. CDR1 is MNHEY and CDR2 is SVGEGT in the germline V gene. CDR3 nucleotide sequence: TGTGCCAGCAGTCGAAACCCGCCGGGGCAGCCCCAGCATTTT. Protein product: CASSRNPPGQPQHF.

This clone was observed a single time. This sequence joins TRBV5-1 and TRBJ2-5; tentative D call: TRBD2 (5 bases). Per the germline V gene, CDR1 is SGHRS and CDR2 is YFSETQ. V dropped 0 bases and J dropped 3 bases, with 6 bases sitting between them. The CDR3 is 13 amino acids. The CDR3 reads CASSLVGEETQYF. DNA for the CDR3: TGCGCCAGCAGCTTGGTCGGGGAAGAGACCCAGTACTTC.

Concerning this clone itself: The sample contains more than one DNA sequence encoding this CDR3. V and J are TRBV5-1 and TRBJ2-5; TRBD2 aligns across 8 bases. Germline lookup yields CDR1 SGHRS and CDR2 YFSETQ. J lost 5 bases, V lost 0 bases, and 3 bases had no gene match. This CDR3 region has 14 residues. CDR3 residues: CASSLASGSETQYF. Here the CDR3 DNA reads TGCGCCAGCAGCTTGGCCAGCGGGAGTGAGACCCAGTACTTC.